This T cell receptor (beta chain) was profiled in a study of CD8 T cells in Susac syndrome (dated by TCRdb to about 2019). About the investigation overall: The study used repertoire sequencing to test whether antigen drove CD8+ T cell activation and differentiation in Susac syndrome. Broader findings and caveats from the paper: The number of individuals in the TCR sequencing and HLA analysis was acknowledged as relatively small.

The CDR3 numbers 14 residues from cysteine through phenylalanine. Just CDR3 DNA is preserved here, 42 bases in frame from base 1. Germline trimming: 4 bases from V, 2 bases from J; junction bases outside gene matches: 4. Looking up the germline V gene (reference sequence) yields CDR1 LGHDT and CDR2 YNNKEL. High-throughput TCR beta sequencing profiled peripheral blood CD8+ and CD4+ T cells from healthy donors, Susac syndrome patients and multiple sclerosis patients. The healthy donors served as controls matched for age and sex. Bulk CD8+ and CD4+ T cells were purified by magnetic negative isolation, while CD8+ TEMRA cells were enriched using FACS. Blood was drawn into EDTA tubes, processed within 24 hours, and PBMCs were isolated by density gradient centrifugation. PBMCs intended for TCR sequencing were cryopreserved in liquid nitrogen and were subsequently thawed in a 37 degrees C water bath. A purity of at least 90% was achieved for sorted or isolated CD4+, CD8+ and CD8+ TEMRA cells.

Concerning this clonotype itself: Its antigen is still unknown. There are no base qualities to consult, and no much larger clone falls within one base.

RNA was extracted with the RNeasy kit and 0.5 to 1 ug was reverse transcribed using random hexamers. The immunoSEQ multiplex PCR assay, covering 54 Vbeta and 13 Jbeta segments, was used to amplify TCR beta CDR3 regions. PCR amplification bias was corrected using a synthetic template baseline for primer optimization and computational correction. From the authors' description of their analysis: Reads were assigned to V, D and J genes according to IMGT and analyzed in immunoSEQ Analyzer, with only productive sequences retained. Clonality was calculated as one minus the Shannon entropy normalized by log2 of the number of productive unique sequences. For each patient and control, public and private clones were evaluated among the 100 most prevalent clones. Clones were defined as Susac-specific when absent from the healthy and MS cohorts, from approximately 1,100 published viral clones and from other ImmuneACCESS disease sequences. The public reads were run again by TCRdb, first through fastp at Q25 and then through MiXCR, and only productive beta chains were kept. Rows matching on CDR3 protein sequence are summarized as one entry with the most common DNA and genes. The authors' filters were not applied to this entry. Here the sample has some 200,000 distinct CDR3 sequences; roughly 95% occur a single time. The ten most abundant clones make up approximately 0.1% of the sample.

The TCR was taken from a human donor in good health. The rearranged segments are TRBV3-1 and TRBJ2-5, with 7 bases aligning to TRBD1. Sequencing input: CD4+ T cells from PBMCs. The CDR3: CASSPWDRQETQYF. The bases are TGTGCCAGCAGCCCCTGGGACAGACAAGAGACCCAGTACTTC.